These T cell receptor beta chains were read from a single sample in a study of human T cells and chemical hapten exposure. MiXCR, run by TCRdb on the RACE reads, gives a single entry per CDR3 protein. Of just over 80,000 distinct CDR3 sequences listed, about 10% are singletons. Sequencing was performed on whole blood, taken in connection with sensitization to the hapten diphenylcyclopropenone (DPC). The receptors shown here come from a woman aged 45-65 years with alopecia areata. Some clones in this sample may be carry-over from other donors' samples. Both conserved end residues are part of each CDR3. A D gene is named only where the DNA matches it firmly. The size entry is marked missing in some rows and otherwise reads once, few, many or a size class.

cdr3_length	v_call	d_call	clone_size	j_call	cdr3_nt	cdr3_aa
13	TRBV14	.	many	TRBJ2-1	TGTGCCAGCAGCCACGGGGCCTACAATGAGCAGTTCTTC	CASSHGAYNEQFF
15	TRBV20-1	TRBD1	many	TRBJ1-6	TGCAGTGCTAGCCCGGGACAGGGCTATAATTCACCCCTCTACTTT	CSASPGQGYNSPLYF
14	TRBV11-2	.	.	TRBJ2-7	TGTGCCAGCACCTTGAGTACAGTCGCCTACGAGCAGTACTTC	CASTLSTVAYEQYF
14	TRBV7-6	.	few	TRBJ1-2	TGTGCCAGCAGCTCCGCGGGGGAGGACTATGGCTACACCTTC	CASSSAGEDYGYTF
17	TRBV7-9	.	.	TRBJ2-1	TGTGCCAGCAGCCACCGGTTCCGGCGCCCCGGGGGAGATGAGCAGTTCTTC	CASSHRFRRPGGDEQFF
13	TRBV28	.	few	TRBJ1-1	TGTGCCAGCAGTTTATTGGATAACACTGAAGCTTTCTTT	CASSLLDNTEAFF
16	TRBV7-8	TRBD2	many	TRBJ2-7	TGTGCCAGCAGCTTTACGACGAGCGGGACTGGCTACGAGCAGTACTTC	CASSFTTSGTGYEQYF
13	TRBV7-7	.	many	TRBJ1-6	TGTGCTAGCAGCTTAACACTGACCACCGTTCTCCACTTT	CASSLTLTTVLHF
15	TRBV12-3/TRBV12-4	.	few	TRBJ2-3	TGTGCCAGCAGCAATCGACTAGGACCCACAGATACGCAGTATTTT	CASSNRLGPTDTQYF
13	TRBV19	.	.	TRBJ2-3	TGTGCCAGTAGTATAGCGGCCCCAGATACGCAGTATTTT	CASSIAAPDTQYF
14	TRBV28	TRBD2	.	TRBJ2-5	TGTGCCAGCAGCCCAGCGGGACCCGGGGAGACCCAGTACTTC	CASSPAGPGETQYF
14	TRBV18	.	.	TRBJ1-3	TGTGCCAGCTCACCACCGTTTGGAGATAACACCATATATTTT	CASSPPFGDNTIYF
15	TRBV2	TRBD1	.	TRBJ2-7	TGTGCCAGCGGCTCACAGGGGATTGGGACCTACGAGCAGTACTTC	CASGSQGIGTYEQYF
14	TRBV4-3	.	few	TRBJ2-5	TGCGCCAGCAGCCAAGAAATCAGCTCCCCCGACCAGTACTTC	CASSQEISSPDQYF
14	TRBV20-1	.	.	TRBJ2-1	TGCAGTGCTAAAACGGGGTACTCCTACAATGAGCAGGTCTTC	CSAKTGYSYNEQVF
12	TRBV29-1	.	many	TRBJ2-7	TGCAGCTTTTCCTGGGCAGAAAGCGAGCAGTACTTC	CSFSWAESEQYF
16	TRBV4-1	.	few	TRBJ1-2	TGCGCCAGCAGCCAAGAGCGGAGCACGGGGGCACGGGGCTACACCTTC	CASSQERSTGARGYTF
15	TRBV19	.	many	TRBJ1-5	TGTGCCAGTAGCCGTGGGACGGCGAGCAATCAGCCCCAGCATTTT	CASSRGTASNQPQHF
13	TRBV2	.	.	TRBJ2-1	TGTGCCAGCAGTGAACGACCCTACAATGAGCAGTTCTTC	CASSERPYNEQFF
13	TRBV27	TRBD1	few	TRBJ1-6	TGTGCCAGCAGTGGCAGGGGGGATTCACCCCTCCACTTT	CASSGRGDSPLHF
11	TRBV7-9	.	.	TRBJ2-1	TGTGCCAGCAGCTTAAGGAATGAGCAGTTCTTC	CASSLRNEQFF
14	TRBV4-1	.	few	TRBJ1-5	TGCGCCAGCAGCCAAGATAGGTGGGACGGCGATATACATTTT	CASSQDRWDGDIHF
14	TRBV20-1	TRBD1	few	TRBJ1-1	TGCAGTGCTAGAGCTGACAGGGATCGAACTGAAGCTTTCTTT	CSARADRDRTEAFF
19	TRBV3-1	TRBD2	few	TRBJ2-1	TGTGCCAGCAGCCAAGAAAGGAGGTCTTATAGCGGGAGGGACAATGAGCAGTTCTTC	CASSQERRSYSGRDNEQFF
14	TRBV7-2	.	.	TRBJ2-1	TGTGCCAGCAGCTTAGGGCCAGCCTACAATGAGCAGTTCTTC	CASSLGPAYNEQFF
15	TRBV20-1	.	.	TRBJ2-1	TGCAGTGCTCCGATCCCTAGCGATGTGGACAATGAGCAGTTCTTC	CSAPIPSDVDNEQFF
16	TRBV5-6	.	.	TRBJ2-1	TGTGCCAGCAGCTTGGTGCTAGTGAGACAAGGGAATGAGCAGTTCTTC	CASSLVLVRQGNEQFF
15	TRBV6-2/TRBV6-3	TRBD2	many	TRBJ2-1	TGTGCCAGTAAAAACGGCGGGAGCTCCTACAATGAGCAGTTCTTC	CASKNGGSSYNEQFF
14	TRBV6-1	TRBD1	.	TRBJ1-2	TGTGCCAGCAGCCCATTTGGGACAGGATATGGCTACACCTTC	CASSPFGTGYGYTF
13	TRBV12-5	.	.	TRBJ1-1	TGTGCTAGTGGTTTGGTACCCAACCCTGAAGCTTTCTTT	CASGLVPNPEAFF
14	TRBV28	.	few	TRBJ2-2	TGTGCCAGCAGTTTATCCAGGAACACCGGGGAGCTGTTTTTT	CASSLSRNTGELFF
17	TRBV6-2/TRBV6-3	TRBD1	.	TRBJ1-5	TGTGCCAGCAGTTACCCGAGACAGGGTTCCCTCAATCAGCCCCAGCATTTT	CASSYPRQGSLNQPQHF
12	TRBV28	.	.	TRBJ1-5	TGTGCCAGCACCCGGGCCGCTCAGCCCCAGCATTTT	CASTRAAQPQHF
11	TRBV20-1	.	.	TRBJ1-1	TGCAGTGCTCTTAGGAGCACTGAAGCTTTCTTT	CSALRSTEAFF
13	TRBV4-3	.	few	TRBJ1-1	TGCGCCAGCAGCCAAGATGGACAAACCCCATCTTTCTTT	CASSQDGQTPSFF
13	TRBV20-1	.	.	TRBJ2-5	TGCAGTGCTGTAACCCCAGGGTGGCAGACCCAGTACTTC	CSAVTPGWQTQYF
14	TRBV5-1	TRBD1	.	TRBJ2-5	TGCGCCAGCAGCCGCGGGACAGGGGAGGAGACCCAGTACTTC	CASSRGTGEETQYF
17	TRBV29-1	TRBD2	many	TRBJ2-7	TGCAGCGTTAAAGACATTCGCGAGGCGGGGGGCCGCTACGAGCAGTACTTC	CSVKDIREAGGRYEQYF
15	TRBV9	.	.	TRBJ2-3	TGTGCCAGCAGCGCCTCACGGGCCCGCACAGATACGCAGTATTTT	CASSASRARTDTQYF
13	TRBV18	.	.	TRBJ1-1	TGTGCCAGCTCACCCCCGGGGAACCCTGAAGCTTTCTTT	CASSPPGNPEAFF
17	TRBV7-6	.	.	TRBJ2-7	TGTGCCAGCAGCGCAGGGACCGGGACCGACAGCTCCTACGAGCAGTACTTC	CASSAGTGTDSSYEQYF
14	TRBV7-9	TRBD1	many	TRBJ2-5	TGTGCCAGCAGAAAGGCAGGGGGCCCAGAGACCCAGTACTTC	CASRKAGGPETQYF
16	TRBV9	.	many	TRBJ1-5	TGTGCCAGCAGCGTAGGTTGGGGCTTGGAGAATCAGCCCCAGCATTTT	CASSVGWGLENQPQHF